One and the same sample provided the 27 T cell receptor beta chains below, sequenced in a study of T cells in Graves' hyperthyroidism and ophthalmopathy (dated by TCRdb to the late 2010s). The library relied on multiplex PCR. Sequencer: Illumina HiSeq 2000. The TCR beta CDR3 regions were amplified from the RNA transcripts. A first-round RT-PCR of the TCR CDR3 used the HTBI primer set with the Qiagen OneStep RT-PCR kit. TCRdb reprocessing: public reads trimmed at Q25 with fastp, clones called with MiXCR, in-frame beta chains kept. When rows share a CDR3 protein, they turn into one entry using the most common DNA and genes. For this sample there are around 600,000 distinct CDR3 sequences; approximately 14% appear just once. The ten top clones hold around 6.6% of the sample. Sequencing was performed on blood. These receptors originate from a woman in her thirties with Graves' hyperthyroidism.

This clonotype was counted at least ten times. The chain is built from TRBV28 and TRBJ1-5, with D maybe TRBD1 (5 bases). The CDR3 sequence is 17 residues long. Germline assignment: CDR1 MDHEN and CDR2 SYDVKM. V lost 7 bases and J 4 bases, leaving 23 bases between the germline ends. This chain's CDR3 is CASMRGDSSKSNQPQHF. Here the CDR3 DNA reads TGTGCCAGCATGCGGGGTGACAGCTCCAAAAGTAATCAGCCCCAGCATTTT. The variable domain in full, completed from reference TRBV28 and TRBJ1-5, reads DVKVTQSSRYLVKRTGEKVFLECVQDMDHENMFWYRQDPGLGLRLIYFSYDVKMKEKGDIPEGYSVSREKKERFSLILESASTNQTSMYLCASMRGDSSKSNQPQHFGDGTRLSIL.

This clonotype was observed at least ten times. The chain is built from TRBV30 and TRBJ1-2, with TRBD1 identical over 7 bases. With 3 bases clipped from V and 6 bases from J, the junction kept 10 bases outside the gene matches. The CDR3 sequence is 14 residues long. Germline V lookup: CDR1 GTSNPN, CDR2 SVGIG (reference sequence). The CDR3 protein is CAWSGQVETHGYTF. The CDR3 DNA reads TGTGCCTGGAGCGGACAGGTCGAAACACATGGCTACACCTTC. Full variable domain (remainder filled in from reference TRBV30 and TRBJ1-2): SQTIHQWPATLVQPVGSPLSLECTVEGTSNPNLYWYRQAAGRGLQLLFYSVGIGQISSEVPQNLSASRPQDRQFILSSKKLLLSDSGFYLCAWSGQVETHGYTFGSGTRLTVV.

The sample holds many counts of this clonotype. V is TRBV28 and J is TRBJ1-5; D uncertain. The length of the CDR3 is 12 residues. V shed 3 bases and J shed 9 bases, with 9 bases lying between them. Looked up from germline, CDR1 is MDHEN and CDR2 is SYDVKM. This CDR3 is CASSFQVRPQHF. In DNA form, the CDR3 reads TGTGCCAGCAGTTTCCAAGTTCGGCCCCAGCATTTT. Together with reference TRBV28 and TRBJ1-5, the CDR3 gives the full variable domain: DVKVTQSSRYLVKRTGEKVFLECVQDMDHENMFWYRQDPGLGLRLIYFSYDVKMKEKGDIPEGYSVSREKKERFSLILESASTNQTSMYLCASSFQVRPQHFGDGTRLSIL.

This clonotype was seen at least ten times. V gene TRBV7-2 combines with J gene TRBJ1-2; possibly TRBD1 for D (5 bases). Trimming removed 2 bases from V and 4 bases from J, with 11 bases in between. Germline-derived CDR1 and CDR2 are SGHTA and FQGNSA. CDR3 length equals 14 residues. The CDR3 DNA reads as TGTGCCAGCAGCTTACAAGAGGGGCTCTATGGCTACACCTTC. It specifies CASSLQEGLYGYTF.

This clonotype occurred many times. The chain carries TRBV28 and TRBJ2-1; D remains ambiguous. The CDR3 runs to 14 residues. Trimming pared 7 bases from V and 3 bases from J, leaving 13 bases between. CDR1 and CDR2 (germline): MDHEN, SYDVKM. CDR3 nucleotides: TGTGCCAGCAAAGAAGTCGGGTTCTACAATGAGCAGTTCTTC. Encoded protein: CASKEVGFYNEQFF.

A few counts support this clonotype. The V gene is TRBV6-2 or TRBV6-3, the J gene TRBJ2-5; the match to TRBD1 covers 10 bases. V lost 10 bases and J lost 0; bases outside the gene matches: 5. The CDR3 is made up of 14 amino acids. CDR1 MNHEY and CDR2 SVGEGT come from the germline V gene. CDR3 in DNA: TGTGCCATCGGGACAGGGGACTACCAAGAGACCCAGTACTTC. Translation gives CAIGTGDYQETQYF.

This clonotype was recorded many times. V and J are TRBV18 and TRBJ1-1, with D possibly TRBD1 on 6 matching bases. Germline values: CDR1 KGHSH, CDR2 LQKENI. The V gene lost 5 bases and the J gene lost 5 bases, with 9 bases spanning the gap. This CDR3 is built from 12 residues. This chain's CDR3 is CASSGGRTEAFF. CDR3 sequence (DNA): TGTGCCAGCTCAGGGGGCAGGACTGAAGCTTTCTTT.

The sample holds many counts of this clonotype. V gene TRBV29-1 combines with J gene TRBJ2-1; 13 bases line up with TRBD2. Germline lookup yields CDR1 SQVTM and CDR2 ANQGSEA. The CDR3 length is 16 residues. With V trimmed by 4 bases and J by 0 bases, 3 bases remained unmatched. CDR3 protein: CSVGLAGGPSYNEQFF. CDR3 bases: TGCAGCGTTGGACTAGCGGGAGGCCCCTCCTACAATGAGCAGTTCTTC.

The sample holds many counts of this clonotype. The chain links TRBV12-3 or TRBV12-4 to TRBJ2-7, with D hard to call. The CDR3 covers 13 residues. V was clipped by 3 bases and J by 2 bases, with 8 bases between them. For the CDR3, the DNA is TGTGCCAGCAGTTTGCACGCAGCCTACGAGCAGTACTTC. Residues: CASSLHAAYEQYF.

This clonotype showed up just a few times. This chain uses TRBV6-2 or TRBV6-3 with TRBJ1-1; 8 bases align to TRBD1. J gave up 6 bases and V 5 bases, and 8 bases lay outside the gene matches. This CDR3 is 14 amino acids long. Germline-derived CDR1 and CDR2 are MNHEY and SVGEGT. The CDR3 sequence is CASSRETGVSEAFF. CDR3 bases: TGTGCCAGCAGTAGGGAGACAGGGGTCTCTGAAGCTTTCTTT.

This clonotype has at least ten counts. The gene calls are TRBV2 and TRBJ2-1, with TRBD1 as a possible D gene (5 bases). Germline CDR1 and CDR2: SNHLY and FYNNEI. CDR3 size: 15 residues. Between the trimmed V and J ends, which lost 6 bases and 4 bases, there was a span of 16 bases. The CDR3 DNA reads TGTGCCAGCAGCCCAGACAGAAATGTGTACAATGAGCAGTTCTTC. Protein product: CASSPDRNVYNEQFF.

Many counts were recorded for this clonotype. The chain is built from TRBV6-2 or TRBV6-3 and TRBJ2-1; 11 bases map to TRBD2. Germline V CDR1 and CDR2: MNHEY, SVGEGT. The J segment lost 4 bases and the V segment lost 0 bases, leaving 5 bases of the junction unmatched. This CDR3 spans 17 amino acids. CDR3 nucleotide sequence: TGTGCCAGCAGTTACTCGGGACTAGCGGTCCTATACAATGAGCAGTTCTTC. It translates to CASSYSGLAVLYNEQFF.

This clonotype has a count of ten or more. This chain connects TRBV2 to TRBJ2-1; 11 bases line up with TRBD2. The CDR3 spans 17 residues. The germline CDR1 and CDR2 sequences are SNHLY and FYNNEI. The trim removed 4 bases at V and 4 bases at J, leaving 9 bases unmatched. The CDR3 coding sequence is TGTGCCAGCAGTGCGGGTGGGGCTAGCGGGAGGTACAATGAGCAGTTCTTC. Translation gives CASSAGGASGRYNEQFF.

The CDR3 sequence is CAISDSRQGASEAFF. The CDR3 region has the DNA TGTGCCATCAGTGACTCGCGACAGGGGGCTTCTGAAGCTTTCTTT. The V call is TRBV10-3, the J call TRBJ1-1; TRBD1 aligns across 10 bases. There are 15 residues in the CDR3. Unmatched junction bases numbered 7, after V lost 3 bases and J lost 6 bases. Germline assignment: CDR1 ENHRY and CDR2 SYGVKD.

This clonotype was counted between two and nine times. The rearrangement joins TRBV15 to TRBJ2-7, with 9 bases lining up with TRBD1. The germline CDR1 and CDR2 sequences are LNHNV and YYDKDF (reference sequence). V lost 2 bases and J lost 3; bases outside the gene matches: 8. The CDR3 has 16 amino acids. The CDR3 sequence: CATSRKRRDRDYEQYF. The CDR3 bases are TGTGCCACCAGCAGAAAACGCCGGGACAGGGACTACGAGCAGTACTTC.

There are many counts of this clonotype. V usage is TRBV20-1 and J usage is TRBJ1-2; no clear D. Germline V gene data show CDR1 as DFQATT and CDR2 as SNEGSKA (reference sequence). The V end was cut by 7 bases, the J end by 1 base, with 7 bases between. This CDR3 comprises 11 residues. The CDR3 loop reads CSVRNNYGYTF. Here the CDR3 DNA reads TGCAGTGTCCGGAATAACTATGGCTACACCTTC.

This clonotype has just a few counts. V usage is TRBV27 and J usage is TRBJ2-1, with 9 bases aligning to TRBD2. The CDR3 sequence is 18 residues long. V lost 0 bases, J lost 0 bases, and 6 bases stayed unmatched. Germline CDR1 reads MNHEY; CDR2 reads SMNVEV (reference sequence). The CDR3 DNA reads TGTGCCAGCAGTTTATCCCGTAGTAGCGGGAGCTCCTACAATGAGCAGTTCTTC. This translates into CASSLSRSSGSSYNEQFF.

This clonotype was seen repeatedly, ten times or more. CDR3 nucleotides: TGTGCCAGCAGCCACCCGTTGGGCAGGGCCTACGAGCAGTACTTC. Protein product: CASSHPLGRAYEQYF. The rearrangement uses TRBV7-9 and TRBJ2-7; tentatively, D is TRBD1 (5 bases). The V end lost 5 bases, the J end lost 2 bases, and 16 bases lay between the germline ends. CDR3 size: 15 residues. CDR1 is SEHNR, CDR2 FQNEAQ, per germline (reference sequence). Full variable domain (rest looked up from reference TRBV7-9 and TRBJ2-7): DTGVSQNPRHKITKRGQNVTFRCDPISEHNRLYWYRQTLGQGPEFLTYFQNEAQLEKSRLLSDRFSAERPKGSFSTLEIQRTEQGDSAMYLCASSHPLGRAYEQYFGPGTRLTVT.

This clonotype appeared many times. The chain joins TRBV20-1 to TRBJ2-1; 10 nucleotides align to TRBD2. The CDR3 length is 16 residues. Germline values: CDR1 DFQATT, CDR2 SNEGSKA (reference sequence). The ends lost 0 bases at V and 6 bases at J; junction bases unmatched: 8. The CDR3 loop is CSARDFQREGFNEQFF. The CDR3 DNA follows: TGCAGTGCTAGAGATTTCCAGCGGGAGGGTTTCAATGAGCAGTTCTTC.

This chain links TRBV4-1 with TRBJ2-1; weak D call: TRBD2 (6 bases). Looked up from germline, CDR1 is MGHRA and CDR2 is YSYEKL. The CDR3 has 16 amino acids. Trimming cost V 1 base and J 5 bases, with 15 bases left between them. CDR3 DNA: TGCGCCAGCAGCCAAGGGGCGGGGATAAGCAACAATGAGCAGTTCTTC. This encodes CASSQGAGISNNEQFF.

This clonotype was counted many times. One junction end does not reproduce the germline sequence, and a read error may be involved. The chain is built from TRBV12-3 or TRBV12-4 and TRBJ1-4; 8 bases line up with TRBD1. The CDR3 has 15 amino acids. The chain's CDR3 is CASSLRQGLNEKLFF. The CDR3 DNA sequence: TGTGCCAGTAGTTTGAGACAGGGGCTTAATGAAAAACTGTTTTTT.

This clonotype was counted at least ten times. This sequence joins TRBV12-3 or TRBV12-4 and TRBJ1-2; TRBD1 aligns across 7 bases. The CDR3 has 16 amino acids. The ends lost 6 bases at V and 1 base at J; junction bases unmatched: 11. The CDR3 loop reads CASRTGFNTFNYGYTF. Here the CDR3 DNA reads TGTGCCAGCAGGACAGGGTTTAATACATTTAACTATGGCTACACCTTC.

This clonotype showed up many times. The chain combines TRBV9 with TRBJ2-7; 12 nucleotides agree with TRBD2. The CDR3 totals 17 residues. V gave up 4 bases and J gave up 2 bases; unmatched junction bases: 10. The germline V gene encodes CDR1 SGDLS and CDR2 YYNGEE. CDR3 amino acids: CASSPAGLAGSTYEQYF. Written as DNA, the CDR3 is TGTGCCAGCAGCCCCGCGGGACTAGCGGGCAGCACCTACGAGCAGTACTTC.

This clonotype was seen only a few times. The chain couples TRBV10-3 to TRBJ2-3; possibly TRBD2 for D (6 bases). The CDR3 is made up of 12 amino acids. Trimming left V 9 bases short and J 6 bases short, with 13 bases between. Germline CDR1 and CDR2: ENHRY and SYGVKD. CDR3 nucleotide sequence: TGTGCCATTAGAGGAGGGCCGGATACGCAGTATTTT. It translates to CAIRGGPDTQYF.

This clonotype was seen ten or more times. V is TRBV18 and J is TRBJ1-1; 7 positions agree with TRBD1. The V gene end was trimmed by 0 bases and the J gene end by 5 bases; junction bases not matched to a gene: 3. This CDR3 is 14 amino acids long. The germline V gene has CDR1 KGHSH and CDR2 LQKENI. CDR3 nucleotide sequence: TGTGCCAGCTCACCACCGTCAGGGGGAACTGAAGCTTTCTTT. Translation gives CASSPPSGGTEAFF.

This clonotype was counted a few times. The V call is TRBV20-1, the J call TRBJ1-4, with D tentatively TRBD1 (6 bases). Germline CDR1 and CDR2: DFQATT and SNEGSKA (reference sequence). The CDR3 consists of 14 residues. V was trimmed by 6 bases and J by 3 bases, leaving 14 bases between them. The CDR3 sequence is CSAPGGAPNEKLFF. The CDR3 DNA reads TGCAGTGCACCCGGGGGGGCGCCTAATGAAAAACTGTTTTTT.

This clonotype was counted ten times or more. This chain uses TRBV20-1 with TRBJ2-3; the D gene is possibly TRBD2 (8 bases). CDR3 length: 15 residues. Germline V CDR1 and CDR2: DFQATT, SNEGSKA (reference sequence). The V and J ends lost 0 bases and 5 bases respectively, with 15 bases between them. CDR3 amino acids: CSAREGGGRIDTQYF. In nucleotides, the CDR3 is TGCAGTGCTAGAGAAGGGGGCGGGAGGATAGATACGCAGTATTTT.